This T cell receptor beta chain emerged from a study of naive and memory T cell subsets. Overall study findings and caveats: Especially in CD8 cells, naive repertoires contained a few larger clonotypes, possibly CD45RA-re-expressing memory cells. From naive to CM, EM and EMRA, diversity decreased and Gini increased.

Both TRBC1 and TRBC2 were covered by a beta constant-region primer of two equimolar oligonucleotides. Nested alpha and beta constant-region primers with the SP2 primer drove four PCR rounds on ligated cDNA. MiXCR, applied by TCRdb to the UMI-ligation and nested PCR reads, yields one record per CDR3 protein. The table lists around 160,000 distinct CDR3 sequences, over 20% of them singletons. Worth noting for this clonotype: As yet, its antigen is unknown.

After removal of 8 bases from V and 2 bases from J, the junction contained 3 bases not matched to a gene. In germline, CDR1 is MDHEN, CDR2 SYDVKM. The CDR3 totals 14 residues. This clonotype was sampled from a human donor in good health. Sample: naive CD4+ T cells from blood. The rearrangement uses TRBV28 and TRBJ2-3, with 11 bases identical to TRBD2. This CDR3 is CASGTSGPTDTQYF. Here the CDR3 DNA reads TGTGCCAGCGGGACTAGCGGCCCCACAGATACGCAGTATTTT.